These 26 T cell receptor beta chains came from one sample sequenced in a study of blood T cell repertoires in COVID-19. TCRdb's table, derived via immunoSEQ multiplex PCR, lists solely in-frame clones and lacks some. Counted here are about 130,000 clones, 90% occurring once; the ten biggest clones make up 4.6%. Sequenced sample: peripheral blood. These receptors came from a man between 60 and 70 years old with COVID-19, enrolled during active disease.

This clone was counted a few times. V and J are TRBV3-1 (or the pseudogene TRBV3-2) and TRBJ1-6, with a weak D call TRBD1 (6 bases). The V gene lost 1 base and the J gene lost 4 bases, with 8 bases spanning the gap. CDR1 and CDR2 (germline): LGHDT, YNNKEL (reference sequence). This CDR3 has 15 amino acids. As DNA, the CDR3 is TGTGCCAGCAGCCAAGGACAGGTTTATAATTCACCCCTCCACTTT. Its translation: CASSQGQVYNSPLHF.

The CDR3: CALAGSYEQYF. The CDR3 DNA sequence: TGTGCCTTAGCGGGATCCTACGAGCAGTACTTC. This chain connects TRBV10-3 to TRBJ2-7; 8 bases are shared with TRBD2. The CDR3 has 11 residues. Germline V gene data show CDR1 as ENHRY and CDR2 as SYGVKD. J lost 1 base, V lost 11 bases, and 1 base had no gene match.

The chain is built from TRBV11-1 and TRBJ2-1; D gene uncertain. The CDR3 spans 15 residues. Germline V CDR1 and CDR2: SGHAT, FQDESV (reference sequence). Trimming pared 4 bases from V and 0 bases from J, leaving 10 bases between. CDR3 protein: CASSSEYSSYNEQFF. CDR3 DNA: TGTGCCAGCAGCTCCGAGTACAGCTCCTACAATGAGCAGTTCTTC.

The V gene is TRBV11-2, the J gene TRBJ1-3, with 11 bases fitting TRBD1. After removal of 4 bases from V and 2 bases from J, the junction contained 1 base not matched to a gene. The CDR3 is made up of 15 amino acids. CDR1 and CDR2 from the germline V gene are SGHAT and FQNNGV. In nucleotides, the CDR3 is TGTGCCAGCAGCTGGACAGGGGGCACTGGAAACACCATATATTTT. Translated, it gives CASSWTGGTGNTIYF.

V is TRBV19 and J is TRBJ1-6; D is uncertain. The CDR3 is made up of 15 amino acids. Germline V gene data show CDR1 as LNHDA and CDR2 as SQIVND (reference sequence). Trimming left V 5 bases short and J 8 bases short, with 16 bases between. The CDR3 DNA reads as TGTGCCAGTAGTTGGCAGGCGGCCGGGGATTCACCCCTCCACTTT. Its protein is CASSWQAAGDSPLHF.

V usage is TRBV6-6 and J usage is TRBJ1-2; 7 bases agree with TRBD1. The CDR3 length is 14 residues. CDR1 and CDR2 from the germline V gene are MNHNY and SVGAGI (reference sequence). V was pared by 2 bases and J by 4 bases, with 4 bases of the junction left unmatched. The chain's CDR3 is CASSYGTVGYGYTF. The DNA of the CDR3 is TGTGCCAGCAGTTACGGGACAGTAGGCTATGGCTACACCTTC.

The chain joins TRBV5-1 to TRBJ2-1, with TRBD2 as a possible D gene (5 bases). CDR1 is SGHRS, CDR2 YFSETQ, per germline. The CDR3 sequence is 15 residues long. V was pared by 3 bases and J by 6 bases, with 16 bases between. CDR3 loop: CASSSPWGDRNEQFF. The CDR3 coding sequence is TGCGCCAGCAGCTCCCCCTGGGGAGACCGCAATGAGCAGTTCTTC.

The chain combines TRBV10-3 with TRBJ1-6; possible D gene TRBD1, 6 bases. The CDR3 totals 14 residues. In germline, CDR1 is ENHRY, CDR2 SYGVKD. The ends were cut back, 2 bases at V and 9 bases at J, with 11 bases in the middle. Here the CDR3 reads CAISEEGVGSPLHF. The DNA for the CDR3 is TGTGCCATCAGTGAGGAGGGGGTAGGTTCACCCCTCCACTTT.

This chain connects TRBV10-1 to TRBJ1-5; TRBD1 matches at 7 bases. J gave up 4 bases and V 5 bases, and 8 bases lay outside the gene matches. The CDR3 is 15 residues long. Germline values: CDR1 WNHNN, CDR2 SYGVQD (reference sequence). The CDR3 loop reads CASSFKTGRNQPQHF. Here the CDR3 DNA reads TGCGCCAGCAGTTTTAAGACAGGGCGAAATCAGCCCCAGCATTTT.

The chain is built from TRBV6-4 and TRBJ1-4, with 10 bases lining up with TRBD1. The CDR3 totals 18 residues. The germline V gene encodes CDR1 MRHNA and CDR2 SNTAGT. Trimming at V came to 2 bases and at J to 3 bases, leaving 9 bases not matched to a gene. In nucleotides, the CDR3 is TGTGCCAGCAGTGACCCGGGGACAGGGGAAGAGGCTAATGAAAAACTGTTTTTT. Protein: CASSDPGTGEEANEKLFF.

The genes are TRBV2 and TRBJ2-7; D unclear. Looked up from germline, CDR1 is SNHLY and CDR2 is FYNNEI. Trimming stripped 4 bases from V and 2 bases from J, with 9 bases between. CDR3 length: 13 residues. CDR3 DNA sequence: TGTGCCAGCAGTGTTCGGTTTACCTACGAGCAGTACTTC. Translating it yields CASSVRFTYEQYF.

The CDR3 is CSRINEREQFF. The CDR3 DNA reads TGCAGCCGAATCAATGAGCGGGAGCAGTTCTTC. V gene TRBV29-1 combines with J gene TRBJ2-1; D possibly corresponds to TRBD2 (5 bases). The CDR3 has 11 amino acids. Trimming shortened V by 8 bases and J by 10 bases, and 15 bases separated the two germline ends. Germline CDR1 is SQVTM and CDR2 is ANQGSEA.

The chain carries TRBV5-1 and TRBJ1-6; 7 nucleotides agree with TRBD1. CDR1 and CDR2 (germline): SGHRS, YFSETQ. V gave up 4 bases and J gave up 8 bases; unmatched junction bases: 6. The CDR3 sequence is 14 residues long. Here the CDR3 reads CASSPGTADSPLHF. CDR3 DNA: TGCGCCAGCAGCCCCGGGACAGCAGATTCACCCCTCCACTTT.

This chain connects TRBV4-2 to TRBJ2-5; no reliable D call. From germline, CDR1 is LGHNA and CDR2 YNFKEQ. CDR3 length: 14 residues. Trimming left V 0 bases short and J 2 bases short, with 7 bases between. CDR3 bases: TGTGCCAGCAGCCAAGAAATCAGACAAGAGACCCAGTACTTC. Protein sequence: CASSQEIRQETQYF.

This chain uses TRBV7-6 with TRBJ1-2, with D unclear. Trimming took off 5 bases at V and 1 base at J, with 14 bases between the two ends. Germline values: CDR1 SGHVS, CDR2 FNYEAQ. The CDR3 length is 15 residues. DNA of the CDR3: TGTGCCAGCAGCCGCTTGGTAGGAGTTAACTATGGCTACACCTTC. Protein sequence: CASSRLVGVNYGYTF.

J is TRBJ2-7 and V is TRBV5-1; TRBD1 is a possible D gene (6 bases). The CDR3 is 15 residues long. V was clipped by 4 bases and J by 6 bases, with 20 bases between them. CDR1 SGHRS and CDR2 YFSETQ come from the germline V gene. The CDR3 DNA sequence: TGCGCCAGCAGCACCGTATCACAGGGTACGGGCGAGCAGTACTTC. Protein: CASSTVSQGTGEQYF.

This chain connects TRBV13 to TRBJ2-1; 8 nucleotides match TRBD2. Germline loops: CDR1 PRHDT, CDR2 FYEKMQ (reference sequence). CDR3 length equals 16 residues. The V segment lost 4 bases and the J segment 4 bases; nucleotides outside the gene matches: 9. The DNA for the CDR3 is TGTGCCAGCAGCTCCCTATTAGCGGGACCATACAATGAGCAGTTCTTC. Its translation: CASSSLLAGPYNEQFF.

V is TRBV5-6 and J is TRBJ2-3; tentatively, D is TRBD1 (5 bases). Germline assignment: CDR1 SGHDT and CDR2 YYEEEE. Trimming stripped 2 bases from V and 1 base from J, with 5 bases between. This CDR3 has 13 residues. The CDR3 region has the DNA TGTGCCAGCAGCTTACAGGGCACAGATACGCAGTATTTT. Translating gives CASSLQGTDTQYF.

This rearrangement joins TRBV2 to TRBJ1-1; the D gene is possibly TRBD1 (5 bases). The CDR3 is 14 residues long. Germline-derived CDR1 and CDR2 are SNHLY and FYNNEI. V shed 3 bases and J shed 2 bases, with 10 bases lying between them. CDR3 in DNA: TGTGCCAGCAGTGACAGGGTTCTTAACACTGAAGCTTTCTTT. This sequence encodes CASSDRVLNTEAFF.

The chain recombines TRBV9 with TRBJ1-1; a possible D gene is TRBD1 (5 bases). Germline V gene sequence: CDR1 SGDLS, CDR2 YYNGEE. V lost 6 bases and J lost 3, with 15 bases in between. The CDR3 covers 14 residues. In DNA, the CDR3 is TGTGCCAGCACCTCAGACAGCGGGGACACTGAAGCTTTCTTT. Its protein product is CASTSDSGDTEAFF.

The chain couples TRBV19 to TRBJ1-5; no reliable D call. V was cut by 10 bases and J by 4 bases, with 17 bases left in between. CDR1 and CDR2 from the germline V gene are LNHDA and SQIVND (reference sequence). The CDR3 consists of 14 residues. The chain's CDR3 is CATARLRRNQPQHF. CDR3 sequence (DNA): TGTGCCACCGCGAGACTTCGGCGGAATCAGCCCCAGCATTTT.

The chain has TRBV10-3 and TRBJ1-3; no reliable D call. Germline V gene sequence: CDR1 ENHRY, CDR2 SYGVKD. Trimming shortened V by 8 bases and J by 0 bases, and 5 bases separated the two germline ends. The CDR3 loop spans 12 amino acids. This CDR3 is CAIGSSGNTIYF. The DNA of the CDR3 is TGTGCCATCGGCTCCTCTGGAAACACCATATATTTT.

This clone occurred many times. The chain uses TRBV18 and TRBJ2-4; 10 bases line up with TRBD2. This CDR3 has 17 residues. Per germline, CDR1 KGHSH and CDR2 LQKENI. J was trimmed by 1 base and V by 2 bases; bases with no gene match: 5. CDR3 amino acids: CASSPEREGLAKNIQYF. CDR3 nucleotides: TGTGCCAGCTCACCAGAGCGGGAGGGCCTCGCCAAAAACATTCAGTACTTC.

This clone was recorded a few times. The V gene is TRBV4-1, the J gene TRBJ1-1; D remains ambiguous. V lost 0 bases, J lost 1 base, and 12 bases lay in between. The germline CDR1 and CDR2 sequences are MGHRA and YSYEKL. The CDR3 is made up of 16 amino acids. The CDR3 region is CASSQETLSRNTEAFF. CDR3 coding DNA: TGCGCCAGCAGCCAAGAGACTTTAAGTAGGAACACTGAAGCTTTCTTT.

The chain carries TRBV11-1 and TRBJ1-1; no definite D call. This CDR3 has 14 residues. Trimming took off 5 bases at V and 0 bases at J, with 10 bases between the two ends. Germline V gene sequence: CDR1 SGHAT, CDR2 FQDESV (reference sequence). This CDR3 reads CASSLSRLNTEAFF. DNA of the CDR3: TGTGCCAGCAGCCTGTCGAGGCTGAACACTGAAGCTTTCTTT.

The chain has TRBV14 and TRBJ1-2, with 7 bases aligning to TRBD1. This CDR3 spans 14 amino acids. Trimming took 1 base from V and 4 from J; bases not matched to a gene: 3. Germline CDR1 is SGHDN and CDR2 is FVKESK. CDR3 coding DNA: TGTGCCAGCAGCCAAGGGACAGGTCTCTATGGCTACACCTTC. Residues: CASSQGTGLYGYTF.